This T cell receptor beta chain comes out of a study of cytotoxic CD8 clonotypes in ibrutinib-treated CLL. Study in general: The group held some 11 relapsed/refractory and roughly 15 treatment-naive patients, with fewer than 18 IGHV unmutated. Study-level points and caveats: Stable or contracted on treatment, public clonotypes were also uncommon.

Deep sequencing aimed at 1 in 200,000 to 1 in 1 million T cells' resolution. The method was immunoSEQ multiplex PCR; TCRdb's version includes in-frame clones alone and lacks a portion of them. The repertoire holds roughly 250,000 clones, with roughly 70% as singletons. CDR1 SGHTA and CDR2 FQGNSA come from the germline V gene. Trimming removed 5 bases at V and 0 bases at J, with 17 bases between. CDR3 length: 17 residues. Turning to this clone: What it recognizes is unknown.

This specimen was PBMCs, taken after 24 months of ibrutinib treatment. The chain combines TRBV7-2 with TRBJ1-3, with D tentatively TRBD1 (6 bases). The source is a human donor with chronic lymphocytic leukemia. The chain's CDR3 is CASSPTAGASSGNTIYF. In nucleotides, the CDR3 is TGTGCCAGCAGCCCCACGGCAGGGGCCAGCTCTGGAAACACCATATATTTT.